This T cell receptor beta chain was recorded in a study of blood T cell repertoires in COVID-19. About the study: T cells, B-cell-depleted T cells, or PBMCs supplied cDNA or gDNA.

This clone was recorded a few times. Repertoires were generated with immunoSEQ multiplex PCR, while TCRdb's copy carries only in-frame clones and drops some. Here the sample spans 100,000 to 120,000 clones, roughly 80% being singletons. Sequencing was done on a sample of peripheral blood. The sequence was collected from a woman in her sixties or seventies with acute or convalescent COVID-19.

The DNA of the CDR3 is TGTGCCAGCAGTCTCCGGGGACAGGGTTTTCGGGAGCAGTACTTC. It yields the protein CASSLRGQGFREQYF. The chain uses TRBV28 and TRBJ2-7; 9 bases map to TRBD1. V gave up 5 bases and J gave up 7 bases; unmatched junction bases: 12. The germline V gene has CDR1 MDHEN and CDR2 SYDVKM. The CDR3 consists of 15 residues.